This T cell receptor beta chain was recorded in a study of response to subunit inactivated influenza vaccine. The germline gives CDR1 SGHTA, CDR2 FQGNSA. The germline V and J ends were trimmed by 5 bases and 1 base, with 8 bases remaining between them. The CDR3 extends over 13 amino acids. TCRdb re-analysed the RT-PCR reads in MiXCR, keeping a single row per CDR3 protein. The sample carries approximately 700,000 distinct CDR3 sequences, less than 20% recorded once. This clonotype was observed a handful of times. The chain couples TRBV7-2 to TRBJ2-5; D is unclear. The source was PBMCs from blood, collected roughly 12 days after vaccination. The TCR was taken from a man aged 50-59 years who received an inactivated influenza vaccine. In nucleotides, the CDR3 is TGTGCCAGCAGCACCGCGGTCCAAGAGACCCAGTACTTC. Encoded protein: CASSTAVQETQYF.